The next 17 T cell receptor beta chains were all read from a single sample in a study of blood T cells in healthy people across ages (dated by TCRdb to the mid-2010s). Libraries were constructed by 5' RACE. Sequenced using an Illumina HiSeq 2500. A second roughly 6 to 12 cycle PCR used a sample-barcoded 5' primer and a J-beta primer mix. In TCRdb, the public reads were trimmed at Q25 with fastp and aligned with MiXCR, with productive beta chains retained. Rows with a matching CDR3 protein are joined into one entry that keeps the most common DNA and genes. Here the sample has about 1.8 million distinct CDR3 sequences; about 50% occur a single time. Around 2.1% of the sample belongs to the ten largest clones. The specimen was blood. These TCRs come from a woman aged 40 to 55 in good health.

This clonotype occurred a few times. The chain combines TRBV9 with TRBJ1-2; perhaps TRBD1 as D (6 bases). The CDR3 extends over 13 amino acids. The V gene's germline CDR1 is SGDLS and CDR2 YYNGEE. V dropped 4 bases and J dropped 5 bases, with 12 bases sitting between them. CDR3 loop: CASSTTGAYGYTF. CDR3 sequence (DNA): TGTGCCAGCAGCACCACGGGGGCGTATGGCTACACCTTC.

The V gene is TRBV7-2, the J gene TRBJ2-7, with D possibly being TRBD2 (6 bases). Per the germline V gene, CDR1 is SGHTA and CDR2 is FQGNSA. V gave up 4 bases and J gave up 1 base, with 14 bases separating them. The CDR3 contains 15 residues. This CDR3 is CASSSSGGISYEQYF. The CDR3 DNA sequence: TGTGCCAGCAGCTCCTCCGGGGGAATTTCCTACGAGCAGTACTTC.

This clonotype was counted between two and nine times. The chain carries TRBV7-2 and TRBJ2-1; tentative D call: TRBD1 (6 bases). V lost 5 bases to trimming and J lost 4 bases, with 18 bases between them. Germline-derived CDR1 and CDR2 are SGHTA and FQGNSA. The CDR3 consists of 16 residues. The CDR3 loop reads CASSPSGATLYNEQFF. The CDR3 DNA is TGTGCCAGCAGCCCATCAGGGGCAACCCTTTACAATGAGCAGTTCTTC.

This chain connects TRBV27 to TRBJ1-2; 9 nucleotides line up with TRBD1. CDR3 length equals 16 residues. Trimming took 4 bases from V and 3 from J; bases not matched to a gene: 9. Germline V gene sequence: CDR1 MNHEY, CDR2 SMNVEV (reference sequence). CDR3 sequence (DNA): TGTGCCAGCAGTTCCCCCAACAGGGGGCTCTACTATGGCTACACCTTC. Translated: CASSSPNRGLYYGYTF.

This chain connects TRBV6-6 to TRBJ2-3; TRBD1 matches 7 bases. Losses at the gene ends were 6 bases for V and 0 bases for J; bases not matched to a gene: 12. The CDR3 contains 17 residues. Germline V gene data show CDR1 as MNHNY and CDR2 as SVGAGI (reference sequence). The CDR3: CASRHGQVSSSTDTQYF. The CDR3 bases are TGTGCCAGCAGACACGGACAGGTCTCTTCTAGCACAGATACGCAGTATTTT.

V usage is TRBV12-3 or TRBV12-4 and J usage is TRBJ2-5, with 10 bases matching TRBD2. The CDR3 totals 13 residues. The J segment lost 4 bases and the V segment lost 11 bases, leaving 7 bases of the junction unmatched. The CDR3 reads CAGSGGAGETQYF. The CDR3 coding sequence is TGTGCCGGGAGCGGGGGGGCAGGAGAGACCCAGTACTTC.

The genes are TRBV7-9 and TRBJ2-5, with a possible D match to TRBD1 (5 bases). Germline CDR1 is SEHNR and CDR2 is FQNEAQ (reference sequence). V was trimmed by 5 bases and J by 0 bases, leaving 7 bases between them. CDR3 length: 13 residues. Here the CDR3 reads CASSRTNQETQYF. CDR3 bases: TGTGCCAGCAGCAGGACAAACCAAGAGACCCAGTACTTC.

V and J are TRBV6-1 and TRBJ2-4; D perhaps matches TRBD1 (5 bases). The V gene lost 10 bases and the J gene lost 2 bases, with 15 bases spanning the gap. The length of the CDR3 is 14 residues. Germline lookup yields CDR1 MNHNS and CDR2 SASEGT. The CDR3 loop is CATQLPGSKNIQYF. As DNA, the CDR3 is TGTGCCACCCAGCTGCCAGGGTCCAAAAACATTCAGTACTTC.

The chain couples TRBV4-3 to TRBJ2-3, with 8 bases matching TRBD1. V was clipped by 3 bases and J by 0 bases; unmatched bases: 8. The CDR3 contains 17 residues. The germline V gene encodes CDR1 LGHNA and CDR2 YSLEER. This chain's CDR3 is CASSQGDRTYSTDTQYF. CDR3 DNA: TGCGCCAGCAGCCAGGGGGACAGGACATATAGCACAGATACGCAGTATTTT.

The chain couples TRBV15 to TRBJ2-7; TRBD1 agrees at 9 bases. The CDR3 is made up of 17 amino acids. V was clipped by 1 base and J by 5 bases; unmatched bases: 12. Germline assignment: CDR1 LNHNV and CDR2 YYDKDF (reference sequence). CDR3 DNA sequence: TGTGCCACCAGCAGAGCTATTGGGACAGGGTCGCTCCACGAGCAGTACTTC. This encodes CATSRAIGTGSLHEQYF.

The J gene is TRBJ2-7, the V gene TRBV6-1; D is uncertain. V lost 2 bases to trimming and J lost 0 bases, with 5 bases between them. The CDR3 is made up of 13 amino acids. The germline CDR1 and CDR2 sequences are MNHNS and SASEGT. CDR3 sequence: CASSETASYEQYF. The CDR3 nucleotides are TGTGCCAGCAGTGAAACAGCCTCCTACGAGCAGTACTTC.

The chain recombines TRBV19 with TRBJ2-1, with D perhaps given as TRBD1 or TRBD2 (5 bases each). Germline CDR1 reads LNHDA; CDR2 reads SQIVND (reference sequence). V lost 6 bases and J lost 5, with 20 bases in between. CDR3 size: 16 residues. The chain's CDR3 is CASRPTVGGINNEQFF. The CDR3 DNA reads TGTGCCAGTAGACCTACTGTTGGGGGAATCAACAATGAGCAGTTCTTC.

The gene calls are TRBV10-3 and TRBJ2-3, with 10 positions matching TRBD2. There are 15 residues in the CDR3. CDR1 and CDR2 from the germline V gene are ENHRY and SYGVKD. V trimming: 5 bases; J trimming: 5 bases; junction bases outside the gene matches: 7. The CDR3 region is CAISSLAGGRDTQYF. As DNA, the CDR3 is TGTGCCATCAGTTCCTTAGCGGGGGGTCGAGATACGCAGTATTTT.

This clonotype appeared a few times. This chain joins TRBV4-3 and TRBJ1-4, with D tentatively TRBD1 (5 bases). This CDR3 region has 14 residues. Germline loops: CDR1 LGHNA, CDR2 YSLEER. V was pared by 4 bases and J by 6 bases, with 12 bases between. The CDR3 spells CASSRGAGYEKLFF. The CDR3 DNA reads TGCGCCAGCAGCCGAGGGGCCGGTTATGAAAAACTGTTTTTT.

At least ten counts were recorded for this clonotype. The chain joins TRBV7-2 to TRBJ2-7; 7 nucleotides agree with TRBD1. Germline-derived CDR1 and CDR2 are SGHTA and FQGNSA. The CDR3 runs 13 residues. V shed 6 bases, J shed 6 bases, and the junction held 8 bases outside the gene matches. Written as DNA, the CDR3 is TGTGCCAGCAGTGCCCAGGGGGTTACCGAGCAGTACTTC. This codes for CASSAQGVTEQYF.

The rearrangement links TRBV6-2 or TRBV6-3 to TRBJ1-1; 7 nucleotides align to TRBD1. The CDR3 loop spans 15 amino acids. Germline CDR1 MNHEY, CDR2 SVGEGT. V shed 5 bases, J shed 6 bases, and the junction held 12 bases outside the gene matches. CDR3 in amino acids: CASSKGAAPTPEAFF. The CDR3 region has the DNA TGTGCCAGCAGTAAGGGGGCAGCCCCGACCCCTGAAGCTTTCTTT.

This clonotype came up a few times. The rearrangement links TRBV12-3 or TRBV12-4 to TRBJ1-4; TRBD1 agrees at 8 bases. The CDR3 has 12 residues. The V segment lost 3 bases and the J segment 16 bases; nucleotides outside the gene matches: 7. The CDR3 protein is CASSLDRARGFF. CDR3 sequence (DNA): TGTGCCAGCAGTTTGGACAGGGCGCGCGGGTTTTTT.